These 15 T cell receptor beta chains were all obtained from the same sample, sequenced in a study of T cell clonality in common variable immunodeficiency. Profiled with immunoSEQ multiplex PCR; TCRdb holds only in-frame clones, not every one. This sample has some 40,000 clones, each found more than once. The sequenced sample consisted of peripheral blood mononuclear cells. These TCRs come from a person aged 18 to 70 in good health.

This clone was seen ten or more times. Other DNA sequences within the sample encode an identical CDR3. CDR3 region: CASSLVTSGINEQFF. Incomplete CDR3 DNA: TGTGCCAGCAGCTTAGTCACTAGCGGGATTAATGAG. The genes are TRBV7-6 and TRBJ2-1; 10 bases are a match to TRBD2. The sequence runs out 3 residues before the end of the CDR3; the remainder is reconstructed from the germline J gene. V gave up 1 base and J gave up 7 bases; unmatched junction bases: 4. The CDR3 length is 15 residues. Germline V gene lookup returns CDR1 SGHVS and CDR2 FNYEAQ.

This clone has at least ten counts. The CDR3 end falls 3 residues outside the read, so it is completed with the germline J gene. The chain joins TRBV2 to TRBJ2-3; D may be TRBD2 (5 bases). Germline lookup yields CDR1 SNHLY and CDR2 FYNNEI. The CDR3 loop spans 13 amino acids. V was pared by 9 bases and J by 0 bases, with 10 bases between. CDR3 sequence reads: CASRTRSTDTQYF. Partial CDR3 DNA: TGTGCCAGTAGGACTCGAAGCACAGATACG. Combining the CDR3 with reference TRBV2 and TRBJ2-3 gives the whole variable domain EPEVTQTPSHQVTQMGQEVILRCVPISNHLYFYWYRQILGQKVEFLVSFYNNEISEKSEIFDDQFSVERPDGSNFTLKIRSTKLEDSAMYFCASRTRSTDTQYFGPGTRLTVL.

This clone was picked up many times. The sequence runs out 3 residues before the end of the CDR3; the remainder is reconstructed from the germline J gene. This sequence joins TRBV5-1 and TRBJ2-1, with 7 bases lining up with TRBD1. With V trimmed by 4 bases and J by 6 bases, 7 bases remained unmatched. In germline, CDR1 is SGHRS, CDR2 YFSETQ. This CDR3 has 14 residues. CDR3 DNA (partial): TGCGCCAGCAGCCGGGACAGACAAGGCAATGAG. As protein: CASSRDRQGNE. The full CDR3 protein reads CASSRDRQGNEQFF.

This clone appeared many times. The CDR3 is cut off 3 residues early in the read; its end comes from the germline J gene. This rearrangement joins TRBV15 to TRBJ2-7; TRBD1 agrees at 7 bases. Trimming removed 2 bases from V and 2 bases from J; junction bases left unmatched: 12. The germline V gene encodes CDR1 LNHNV and CDR2 YYDKDF (reference sequence). This CDR3 has 17 amino acids. The sequenced part of the CDR3 DNA is TGTGCCACCAGCAGACTCACCGGGACAGCCTATACCTACGAG. It is translated as CATSRLTGTAYTYE. The CDR3 in its entirety is CATSRLTGTAYTYEQYF.

This clone has a count of ten or more. The read ends 3 residues early relative to the CDR3; the germline J gene fills the gap. The chain carries TRBV29-1 and TRBJ2-5; 8 positions match TRBD1. This CDR3 region has 12 residues. J was trimmed by 7 bases and V by 7 bases; bases with no gene match: 8. Germline CDR1 is SQVTM and CDR2 is ANQGSEA. The DNA read from the CDR3 is TGCAGCGAAACTCGACAGGGGCCGACC. Protein sequence: CSETRQGPT. The whole CDR3 protein reads CSETRQGPTQYF.

CDR3 residues: CASSLAPAGRAEQYF. Incomplete CDR3 DNA: TGTGCCAGCAGCTTAGCGCCAGCGGGGCGAGCCGAG. The chain joins TRBV7-6 to TRBJ2-7; 7 bases agree with TRBD2. The read ends 3 residues early relative to the CDR3; the germline J gene fills the gap. Germline lookup yields CDR1 SGHVS and CDR2 FNYEAQ. This CDR3 is built from 15 residues. V lost 0 bases to trimming and J lost 6 bases; unmatched junction nucleotides: 8.

This clone has at least ten counts. The read ends 3 residues early relative to the CDR3; the germline J gene fills the gap. The chain links TRBV10-3 to TRBJ2-7, with D tentatively TRBD1 (6 bases). The CDR3 loop spans 17 amino acids. V lost 7 bases and J lost 3, with 25 bases in between. Germline values: CDR1 ENHRY, CDR2 SYGVKD. CDR3 sequence reads: CAIMSDRSGISHYEQYF. The part of the CDR3 DNA that was read is TGTGCCATCATGAGTGACAGGTCCGGGATTAGCCACTACGAG.

This clone was seen many times. The read ends 3 residues before the CDR3 terminus; that terminus is restored from the germline J gene. This sequence joins TRBV2 and TRBJ1-2; no clear D gene. CDR1 and CDR2 (germline): SNHLY, FYNNEI. Trimming pared 9 bases from V and 0 bases from J, leaving 8 bases between. The CDR3 covers 12 residues. The covered CDR3 bases are TGTGCCAGAGCTGATACTAACTATGGC. Translated, it gives CARADTNYG. The CDR3 in full is CARADTNYGYTF. Based on the CDR3 plus reference TRBV2 and TRBJ1-2, the full variable domain is EPEVTQTPSHQVTQMGQEVILRCVPISNHLYFYWYRQILGQKVEFLVSFYNNEISEKSEIFDDQFSVERPDGSNFTLKIRSTKLEDSAMYFCARADTNYGYTFGSGTRLTVV.

This clone has at least ten counts. From the germline J gene comes the end of the CDR3, since the read stops 3 residues before it. The V call is TRBV2, the J call TRBJ2-3, with 8 bases identical to TRBD1. The germline CDR1 and CDR2 sequences are SNHLY and FYNNEI. With V trimmed by 6 bases and J by 4 bases, 9 bases remained unmatched. The CDR3 spans 15 residues. CDR3 region: CASRGQGSASDTQYF. The sequenced part of the CDR3 DNA is TGTGCCAGCAGAGGACAGGGATCAGCCTCAGATACG.

This clone was seen many times. The CDR3 end is not reached by the read, which stops 3 residues before it; the germline J gene fills it in. This rearrangement joins TRBV19 to TRBJ2-2; D possibly corresponds to TRBD2 (5 bases). Looked up from germline, CDR1 is LNHDA and CDR2 is SQIVND (reference sequence). CDR3 length: 17 residues. V was trimmed by 7 bases and J by 0 bases, leaving 18 bases between them. CDR3 DNA, as far as it was read: TGTGCCAGTACCATCCGGACTGCTACGTCGAACACCGGGGAG. Translation gives CASTIRTATSNTGE. The whole CDR3 is CASTIRTATSNTGELFF.

This clone was detected many times. CDR3 DNA (partial): TGTGCCTGGAGTGTAGGAGGACAGGGATCCTACGAG. Translation: CAWSVGGQGSYE. The CDR3 in full is CAWSVGGQGSYEQYF. J is TRBJ2-7 and V is TRBV30, with 8 bases identical to TRBD1. The read terminates 3 residues ahead of where the CDR3 ends, so the germline J gene completes it. Germline CDR1 reads GTSNPN; CDR2 reads SVGIG (reference sequence). Trimming took 0 bases from V and 1 from J; bases not matched to a gene: 5. The CDR3 length is 15 residues.

This clone came up many times. CDR3 DNA, as far as it was read: TGCAGCGCCGGGTCCAACCAAGAGACG. Protein: CSAGSNQET. The entire CDR3 is CSAGSNQETQYF. This chain connects TRBV29-1 to TRBJ2-3; D not resolved. The read comes to an end 3 residues before the CDR3 does, leaving the germline J gene to fill in the end. CDR1 is SQVTM and CDR2 is ANQGSEA in the germline V gene. The CDR3 runs to 12 residues.

A remark on this clone: The CDR3 goes on 3 residues after the read ends, and that part is filled in from the germline J gene. J is TRBJ1-1 and V is TRBV19, with D perhaps matching TRBD1 (6 bases). This CDR3 region has 15 residues. Germline lookup yields CDR1 LNHDA and CDR2 SQIVND (reference sequence). Partial CDR3 DNA: TGTGCCAGTAGTATTGTGGGAGGGAGGACAGATACG. Encoded protein: CASSIVGGRTDT. In full, the CDR3 is CASSIVGGRTDTAFF.

As to this clone: The CDR3 extends 3 residues past the end of the read, so its final part is completed from the germline J gene. This chain uses TRBV7-9 with TRBJ2-7; tentatively, D is TRBD1 (6 bases). Trimming cost V 4 bases and J 2 bases, with 12 bases left between them. The germline V gene has CDR1 SEHNR and CDR2 FQNEAQ (reference sequence). The CDR3 totals 14 residues. This CDR3 is CASSSPRDTYEQYF. The CDR3 bases that were read are TGTGCCAGCAGCTCGCCCCGGGACACCTACGAG.

This clone was observed at least ten times. With the read ending 3 residues before the CDR3 end, the germline J gene is used to fill in that end. The chain is built from TRBV19 and TRBJ2-7; 7 nucleotides line up with TRBD1. The CDR3 is 14 residues long. The ends lost 5 bases at V and 2 bases at J; junction bases unmatched: 6. Germline V CDR1 and CDR2: LNHDA, SQIVND (reference sequence). The part of the CDR3 DNA that was read is TGTGCCAGTAGTTCTGTTCAGGGGGCCTACGAG. Its protein product is CASSSVQGAYE. The whole CDR3 protein reads CASSSVQGAYEQYF.